This T cell receptor (beta chain) was identified in a study of beta chain features in type 1 diabetes (dated by TCRdb to 2016 to 2019). Regarding the complete study: Mean age, gender distribution, total cell number and subset yield did not differ between patients and healthy donors. A total of around 110,000,000 sorted cells were examined across all samples, and RNA yield correlated strongly with the number of cells per subset. The study compared the TCRB repertoires of sorted circulating CD4+ T cell subsets in recently diagnosed type 1 diabetes patients with those in matched healthy donors. Whereas all 28 donors provided naive and central memory subsets, regulatory and stem cell-like memory subsets were isolated from just 8 patients and about 8 healthy donors.

General conclusions and limits of the study: At VDJ recombination sites, patients with type 1 diabetes made fewer insertions and deleted more nucleotides, a pattern implying thymic rearrangement abnormalities. Naive, central memory and regulatory TCRB repertoires appeared more similar among patients than among healthy donors. HLA sub-analyses involved small numbers of individuals, so any influence of HLA type on TCRB rearrangement remained unresolved. In all four CD4+ subsets, TCRB CDR3 length was moderately but significantly shorter in type 1 diabetes patients. Shorter templates might have been favored by PCR, but patient and control samples were amplified and corrected together, so both groups would have been affected equally by any skew. Because cDNA rather than genomic DNA was sequenced, highly expressing activated cells could have been over-represented, although no difference in activation and CD3 levels was found between groups.

Notes on this clone: No cognate antigen has been identified for it. Per-nucleotide qualities are absent, and no much larger clonotype sits a single base away.

Each donor gave one peripheral blood draw, about 110 mL on average, collected into heparinised tubes. A BD FACSAria II and a panel including CD45RO, CCR7, CD25, CD127, CD95 and CD27 were used to sort naive, central memory, regulatory and stem cell-like memory CD4+ T cells. A purity above 95% was achieved for all sorted populations. Right away, PBMCs were isolated by Lymphoprep density gradient centrifugation and were stained directly, with no culture step. So that batch effects would be minimized, each experiment stained and sorted samples in pairs, pairing one healthy donor with one patient. All of the isolated RNA was reverse transcribed with the High Capacity cDNA Reverse Transcription Kit, so expressed TCRB transcripts were sequenced. Deep immunoSEQ sequencing was performed on naive, central memory and regulatory T cell samples, with an average of roughly 3.5 million total reads per sample. Sorted cells were lysed in RLT buffer, and RNA was extracted using DNase-treated RNeasy Micro or Mini kits according to cell number. Each cell subset was processed on its own to prevent cross-contamination, while patient and healthy donor samples were processed together. TCRB sequences were amplified from cDNA with the immunoSEQ multiplex PCR, producing 87-bp fragments spanning the CDR3 region. Sequencing of the amplicons was done on the Illumina HiSeq platform. Per the original workflow: Synthetic template baselines were used to correct PCR bias computationally, reads within Hamming distance 2 were collapsed, and singletons that could not be merged were discarded. By aligning reads against IMGT, V, D and J genes, CDR3 length, and insertions or deletions at six rearrangement sites were assigned. Within each subset, clonotype counts were normalized to the number of sorted cells before true diversity and Gini coefficients were calculated with the tcR R package. Repertoire sharing was quantified using the overlap coefficient calculated on TCRB nucleotide sequences. Out-of-frame TCRB sequences from naive cells were analyzed as a proxy for the pre-selection repertoire. The clones in this table, taken by TCRdb from immuneACCESS, are in-frame only. Not every clone is retained; where verified, under half of the shortfall comes from an unresolved V gene, and the cause of the rest is unknown. The D gene and trimming were derived from the DNA, and the V and J assignments and clone size from that table. The sample table records roughly 400,000 clones; around 13% of these occur just once. The biggest ten clones account for approximately 0.038% of the sample.

V trim: 6 bases; J trim: 3 bases; unmatched bases: 7. Reading the germline V gene gives CDR1 MNHNS and CDR2 SASEGT. From its cysteine to its phenylalanine, the CDR3 spans 15 amino acids. Only CDR3 DNA remains: 45 bases, in frame from the first base. The specimen sequenced was naive CD4+ T cells from blood. Taken with the paper, the label for cell subset or site translates to: true naive CD4+ T cells. This sequence originates from a man in his thirties or forties in good health. The sequence is built from TRBV6-1 and TRBJ2-3; TRBD1 matches 9 bases in the middle. The CDR3 region has the sequence CASSLRDRDTDTQYF. The bases read TGTGCCAGCAGCCTCCGGGACAGGGATACAGATACGCAGTATTTT.